Following are 31 T cell receptor beta chains from one sample sequenced in a study of blood T cell repertoires in COVID-19. TCRdb keeps only in-frame clones here, not all; method: immunoSEQ multiplex PCR. The table shows approximately 63,000 clones, with over 75% occurring only once. The sample comprised peripheral blood. These receptors came from a woman aged 55-70 years with COVID-19, enrolled during active disease.

The CDR3 DNA reads TGTGCCACCAGTCCCGGCGAGCAGTACTTC. It translates to CATSPGEQYF. The chain combines TRBV24-1 with TRBJ2-7; no reliable D call. The CDR3 sequence is 10 residues long. V shed 6 bases and J shed 6 bases, with 5 bases lying between them. Germline V lookup: CDR1 KGHDR, CDR2 SFDVKD.

The genes are TRBV5-1 and TRBJ1-1; no definite D call. The CDR3 has 14 residues. V was shortened by 1 base and J by 2 bases, with 9 bases between the two germline ends. The germline gives CDR1 SGHRS, CDR2 YFSETQ. In DNA form, the CDR3 reads TGCGCCAGCAGCTTGAGTAAGAGAAACACTGAAGCTTTCTTT. Translating it yields CASSLSKRNTEAFF.

The rearrangement uses TRBV6-6 and TRBJ1-6; a weak D match, TRBD1 (5 bases). This CDR3 is 16 amino acids long. Germline values: CDR1 MNHNY, CDR2 SVGAGI (reference sequence). Trimming stripped 5 bases from V and 5 bases from J, with 16 bases between. The CDR3 region has the DNA TGTGCCAGCAGTCCCTACCCCCCAGGGAATAATTCACCCCTCCACTTT. Translation: CASSPYPPGNNSPLHF.

This sequence joins TRBV6-5 and TRBJ2-7, with a tentative D call TRBD1 (5 bases). Germline V gene data show CDR1 as MNHEY and CDR2 as SVGAGI. The CDR3 runs to 16 residues. V was shortened by 0 bases and J by 2 bases, with 14 bases between the two germline ends. The CDR3 DNA is TGTGCCAGCAGTTACTCGACAGCTGGGTGGACCTACGAGCAGTACTTC. Its translation is CASSYSTAGWTYEQYF.

The chain is built from TRBV7-8 and TRBJ2-1, with 7 bases matching TRBD2. V was pared by 2 bases and J by 3 bases, with 7 bases of the junction left unmatched. CDR3 length: 16 amino acids. Germline CDR1 is SGHVS and CDR2 is FQNEAQ. The DNA for the CDR3 is TGTGCCAGCAGCTTATTTGTGGGAGGGGACTACAATGAGCAGTTCTTC. Translation gives CASSLFVGGDYNEQFF.

This clone showed up just once. The gene calls are TRBV27 and TRBJ1-2, with TRBD1 matching over 7 bases. CDR1 is MNHEY and CDR2 is SMNVEV in the germline V gene (reference sequence). Trimming cost V 6 bases and J 8 bases; bases outside gene matches: 12. CDR3 length: 14 amino acids. For the CDR3, the DNA is TGTGCCAGCAGGCCGGGGGACAGAGGATCGGGCTACACCTTC. It encodes CASRPGDRGSGYTF.

This chain connects TRBV5-8 to TRBJ1-2; maybe TRBD1 (6 bases). The germline V gene encodes CDR1 SGHTS and CDR2 YDEGEE. The CDR3 extends over 16 amino acids. Trimming took 2 bases from V and 4 from J, leaving 18 bases between them. The CDR3 sequence is CASSFRSGEIFYGYTF. CDR3 sequence (DNA): TGTGCCAGCAGCTTTCGGTCAGGGGAGATTTTCTATGGCTACACCTTC.

J is TRBJ2-7 and V is TRBV7-3; 11 nucleotides match TRBD2. The length of the CDR3 is 15 residues. Trimming took 1 base from V and 3 from J; bases not matched to a gene: 2. Looked up from germline, CDR1 is SGHTA and CDR2 is FQGTGA. CDR3 sequence reads: CASSLSGTSGYEQYF. DNA of the CDR3: TGTGCCAGCAGCTTAAGTGGGACTAGCGGCTACGAGCAGTACTTC.

CDR3 sequence (DNA): TGTGCCAGCAGCTTCACTAGCGGGAGTATCCACGAGCAGTACTTC. Its protein is CASSFTSGSIHEQYF. The chain links TRBV7-9 to TRBJ2-7, with 11 nucleotides matching TRBD2. V was pared by 3 bases and J by 5 bases, with 6 bases of the junction left unmatched. Germline V gene lookup returns CDR1 SEHNR and CDR2 FQNEAQ (reference sequence). The CDR3 consists of 15 residues.

The chain recombines TRBV7-3 with TRBJ1-2; the D is unclear. The V end was cut by 1 base, the J end by 6 bases, with 9 bases between. The germline gives CDR1 SGHTA, CDR2 FQGTGA. This CDR3 is 13 amino acids long. In nucleotides, the CDR3 is TGTGCCAGCAGCTTAAGACGCGGAGATGGCTACACCTTC. This sequence encodes CASSLRRGDGYTF. The full variable domain, in which reference TRBV7-3 and TRBJ1-2 provide the parts outside the CDR3, is GAGVSQTPSNKVTEKGKYVELRCDPISGHTALYWYRQSLGQGPEFLIYFQGTGAADDSGLPNDRFFAVRPEGSVSTLKIQRTERGDSAVYLCASSLRRGDGYTFGSGTRLTVV.

This clone appeared once. The chain uses TRBV7-3 and TRBJ2-1, with D tentatively TRBD2 (5 bases). With 5 bases removed from V and 3 bases from J, the gap between germline ends came to 17 bases. The CDR3 sequence is 16 residues long. CDR1 and CDR2 from the germline V gene are SGHTA and FQGTGA. The CDR3 protein is CASSLSQDRGYNEQFF. The CDR3 nucleotides read TGTGCCAGCAGCCTCTCCCAGGATCGGGGCTACAATGAGCAGTTCTTC.

The chain recombines TRBV7-9 with TRBJ1-1, with 8 nucleotides matching TRBD1. The V gene end was trimmed by 5 bases and the J gene end by 1 base; junction bases not matched to a gene: 15. The CDR3 has 18 amino acids. Germline assignment: CDR1 SEHNR and CDR2 FQNEAQ (reference sequence). CDR3 loop: CASSLMGVRTGPNTEAFF. Written as DNA, the CDR3 is TGTGCCAGCAGCCTAATGGGAGTGAGGACAGGGCCGAACACTGAAGCTTTCTTT.

On this clone: Germline is not matched at one junction end, which may reflect a read error. The CDR3 reads CASSSGLGGQDTQYF. CDR3 nucleotide sequence: TGTGCTAGCAGTTCAGGGCTAGGGGGCCAAGATACGCAGTATTTT. The chain combines TRBV7-7 with TRBJ2-3; 7 bases map to TRBD1. Looked up from germline, CDR1 is SSHAT and CDR2 is FNYEAQ (reference sequence). The CDR3 is made up of 15 amino acids.

This clone showed up just once. The chain has TRBV4-1 and TRBJ1-1; D might be TRBD1 (5 bases). The CDR3 totals 17 residues. Trimming shortened V by 4 bases and J by 1 base, and 19 bases separated the two germline ends. The germline V gene encodes CDR1 MGHRA and CDR2 YSYEKL. Here the CDR3 reads CASSRQGLVLSNTEAFF. The CDR3 nucleotides are TGCGCCAGCAGCCGGCAGGGCCTCGTGCTATCGAACACTGAAGCTTTCTTT.

The rearrangement links TRBV27 to TRBJ2-5; perhaps TRBD1 as D (6 bases). The CDR3 spans 14 residues. Germline loops: CDR1 MNHEY, CDR2 SMNVEV (reference sequence). V was shortened by 6 bases and J by 2 bases, with 13 bases between the two germline ends. As DNA, the CDR3 is TGTGCCAGCAGGGCTCAGGGGTGGCAAGAGACCCAGTACTTC. Translated, it gives CASRAQGWQETQYF.

This clone has more than one count but fewer than ten. V usage is TRBV10-3 and J usage is TRBJ1-2; 7 positions match TRBD1. V gave up 2 bases and J gave up 8 bases; unmatched junction bases: 5. Per germline, CDR1 ENHRY and CDR2 SYGVKD. The CDR3 totals 13 residues. The DNA of the CDR3 is TGTGCCATCAGTGAGGACAGGGTGGGCGGCTACACCTTC. Translated: CAISEDRVGGYTF.

This chain connects TRBV4-1 to TRBJ1-1; maybe TRBD1 (6 bases). This CDR3 comprises 17 residues. The ends were cut back, 4 bases at V and 5 bases at J, with 23 bases in the middle. The V gene's germline CDR1 is MGHRA and CDR2 YSYEKL. The CDR3 protein is CASSPPPIFRGETEAFF. The CDR3 bases are TGCGCCAGCAGCCCCCCACCGATATTCAGGGGTGAAACTGAAGCTTTCTTT.

The chain recombines TRBV5-4 with TRBJ2-1; 10 nucleotides agree with TRBD2. The CDR3 extends over 14 amino acids. V shed 7 bases, J shed 8 bases, and the junction held 9 bases outside the gene matches. Germline CDR1 reads SGHNT; CDR2 reads YYREEE (reference sequence). For the CDR3, the DNA is TGTGCCAGCCGATTGGGACTAGCGTTCGATGAGCAGTTCTTC. Translation: CASRLGLAFDEQFF.

V and J are TRBV7-2 and TRBJ1-5; TRBD1 matches 9 bases. Germline assignment: CDR1 SGHTA and CDR2 FQGNSA. This CDR3 comprises 15 residues. The trim removed 7 bases at V and 1 base at J, leaving 5 bases unmatched. The CDR3 loop reads CASNDRGGSNQPQHF. CDR3 DNA: TGTGCCAGCAACGACAGGGGGGGGAGCAATCAGCCCCAGCATTTT.

This clone showed up just once. The rearrangement joins TRBV27 to TRBJ2-7, with TRBD2 identical over 12 bases. This CDR3 is 15 amino acids long. V gave up 2 bases and J gave up 3 bases; unmatched junction bases: 2. Germline V CDR1 and CDR2: MNHEY, SMNVEV (reference sequence). The CDR3 coding sequence is TGTGCCAGCAGTTTAGGACTAGCGGGAAGCTACGAGCAGTACTTC. Translating gives CASSLGLAGSYEQYF.

Written as DNA, the CDR3 is TGCGCCAGCAGCTTGGGGCACCTCCAGGAGACCCAGTACTTC. Amino acid sequence: CASSLGHLQETQYF. V gene TRBV5-1 combines with J gene TRBJ2-5; D not resolved. Germline V lookup: CDR1 SGHRS, CDR2 YFSETQ. The CDR3 spans 14 residues. The V and J ends lost 0 bases and 5 bases respectively, with 11 bases between them. Complete variable domain (other parts from reference TRBV5-1 and TRBJ2-5): KAGVTQTPRYLIKTRGQQVTLSCSPISGHRSVSWYQQTPGQGLQFLFEYFSETQRNKGNFPGRFSGRQFSNSRSEMNVSTLELGDSALYLCASSLGHLQETQYFGPGTRLLVL.

This clone was counted once. CDR3 DNA: TGTGCCAGCAGCAAGCAACTTGGGGGCGGGAGACGAGAGCAGTTCTTC. Translated, it gives CASSKQLGGGRREQFF. The chain has TRBV7-2 and TRBJ2-1, with D possibly being TRBD2 (7 bases). There are 16 residues in the CDR3. Germline V gene sequence: CDR1 SGHTA, CDR2 FQGNSA. Trimming shortened V by 5 bases and J by 10 bases, and 24 bases separated the two germline ends.

V is TRBV5-5 and J is TRBJ1-1; tentative D call: TRBD1 (6 bases). V was pared by 1 base and J by 0 bases, with 16 bases between. This CDR3 has 17 amino acids. Germline CDR1 reads SGHKS; CDR2 reads YYEKEE (reference sequence). The CDR3 region is CASSLHFPGGLNTEAFF. The CDR3 DNA reads TGTGCCAGCAGCTTGCATTTCCCGGGGGGCTTGAACACTGAAGCTTTCTTT.

The table lists this clone with a count of one. The V call is TRBV19, the J call TRBJ2-6; a possible D gene is TRBD1 (5 bases). The germline V and J ends were trimmed by 8 bases and 1 base, with 12 bases remaining between them. The length of the CDR3 is 15 residues. From germline, CDR1 is LNHDA and CDR2 SQIVND (reference sequence). The CDR3 here is CASGWKGSGANVLTF. The CDR3 coding sequence is TGTGCCAGTGGATGGAAGGGGTCTGGGGCCAACGTCCTGACTTTC.

The gene calls are TRBV5-1 and TRBJ2-1, with a possible D match to TRBD2 (6 bases). The CDR3 consists of 15 residues. V lost 4 bases and J 9 bases, leaving 20 bases between the germline ends. Germline-derived CDR1 and CDR2 are SGHRS and YFSETQ. DNA of the CDR3: TGCGCCAGCAGCCGTCCCGGGACTTCAACAGGTGAGCAGTTCTTC. Translating it yields CASSRPGTSTGEQFF.

The rearrangement uses TRBV5-4 and TRBJ1-4, with D maybe TRBD1 (6 bases). Germline loops: CDR1 SGHNT, CDR2 YYREEE (reference sequence). Trimming cost V 5 bases and J 8 bases, with 16 bases left between them. CDR3 length equals 14 residues. CDR3 amino acids: CASRSNRDGEKLFF. For the CDR3, the DNA is TGTGCCAGCAGATCAAACAGGGATGGAGAAAAACTGTTTTTT.

This CDR3 is CASSIETGAREAFF. CDR3 nucleotide sequence: TGTGCCAGTAGTATTGAGACAGGGGCCCGTGAAGCTTTCTTT. This chain uses TRBV19 with TRBJ1-1, with 8 bases that match TRBD1. With 3 bases clipped from V and 7 bases from J, the junction kept 7 bases outside the gene matches. Germline V gene lookup returns CDR1 LNHDA and CDR2 SQIVND (reference sequence). This CDR3 has 14 residues.

V gene TRBV10-3 combines with J gene TRBJ2-1; 8 nucleotides match TRBD1. The trim removed 2 bases at V and 4 bases at J, leaving 1 base unmatched. CDR1 is ENHRY, CDR2 SYGVKD, per germline. The CDR3 length is 14 residues. CDR3 amino acids: CAISEGDRYNEQFF. CDR3 sequence (DNA): TGTGCCATCAGTGAGGGGGACAGGTACAATGAGCAGTTCTTC.

The V gene is TRBV24-1, the J gene TRBJ2-3, with 10 positions matching TRBD2. Germline V CDR1 and CDR2: KGHDR, SFDVKD. The CDR3 consists of 14 residues. The V gene end was trimmed by 7 bases and the J gene end by 2 bases; junction bases not matched to a gene: 2. CDR3 in amino acids: CATRGTSVTDTQYF. The CDR3 DNA follows: TGTGCCACCAGGGGGACTAGCGTCACAGATACGCAGTATTTT.

This clone was found once. The CDR3 loop reads CASSFDRGELFF. In DNA form, the CDR3 reads TGTGCCAGCAGTTTCGACAGGGGGGAGCTGTTTTTT. V gene TRBV6-6 combines with J gene TRBJ2-2; D may be TRBD1 (6 bases). Trimming cost V 4 bases and J 8 bases, with 8 bases left between them. Germline-derived CDR1 and CDR2 are MNHNY and SVGAGI (reference sequence). The length of the CDR3 is 12 residues.

This rearrangement joins TRBV30 to TRBJ2-7, with 8 bases that match TRBD1. After removal of 2 bases from V and 0 bases from J, the junction contained 6 bases not matched to a gene. There are 15 residues in the CDR3. From germline, CDR1 is GTSNPN and CDR2 SVGIG (reference sequence). In DNA form, the CDR3 reads TGTGCCTGGAGTACGGGACAGGTTACCTCCTACGAGCAGTACTTC. As protein: CAWSTGQVTSYEQYF.